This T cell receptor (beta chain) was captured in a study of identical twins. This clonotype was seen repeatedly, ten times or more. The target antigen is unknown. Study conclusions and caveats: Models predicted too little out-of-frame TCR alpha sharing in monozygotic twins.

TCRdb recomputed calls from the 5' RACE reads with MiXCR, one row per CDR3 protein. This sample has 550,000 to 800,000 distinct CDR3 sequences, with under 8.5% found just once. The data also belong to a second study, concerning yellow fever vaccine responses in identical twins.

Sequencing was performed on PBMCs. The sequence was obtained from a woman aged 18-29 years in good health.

The chain's CDR3 is CASSENQETQYF. The CDR3, as DNA: TGCGCCAGCAGCGAGAACCAAGAGACCCAGTACTTC. The J gene is TRBJ2-5, the V gene TRBV5-1; D not resolved. The length of the CDR3 is 12 residues. Trimming left V 4 bases short and J 0 bases short, with 4 bases between. CDR1 and CDR2 from the germline V gene are SGHRS and YFSETQ.